Listed below are T cell receptor beta chains from one sample, sequenced in a study of blood T cells in healthy people across ages. TCRdb redid the calling of the 5' RACE reads with MiXCR, one entry per CDR3 protein. The table records hundreds of thousands of distinct CDR3 sequences, under 65% of them present only once. Material: blood. The source is a man in his sixties in good health. The CDR3 runs from the conserved cysteine through the conserved F or W. Each record gives: D gene, clone size, V gene, J gene, CDR3 DNA, CDR3 protein. D genes are given only for firm matches. Size is stated for part of the rows, as once, few or many counts, or as a class when the clone is expanded.

>NA|NA|TRBV28|TRBJ1-4
TGTGCCAGCAACCTAGGGGGGAGGGGTGAAAAACTGTTTTTT
CASNLGGRGEKLFF
>TRBD1|few|TRBV6-6|TRBJ2-1
TGTGCCAGCAGTTACGATGGGACAGGGGGCGGTGAGCAGTTCTTC
CASSYDGTGGGEQFF
>NA|NA|TRBV29-1|TRBJ2-3
TGCAGCGTTGACGGGGCAGTAGGAGATACGCAGTATTTT
CSVDGAVGDTQYF
>TRBD1|NA|TRBV12-5|TRBJ2-4
TGTGCTGGCACGGGACAGGGCATAGGATGGGACATTCAGTACTTC
CAGTGQGIGWDIQYF
>TRBD1|NA|TRBV5-1|TRBJ1-2
TGCGCCAGCAGCACGGAAGGGGGCGCGGGAGGCTACACCTTC
CASSTEGGAGGYTF
>NA|NA|TRBV20-1|TRBJ2-3
TGCAGTGCTAGAGATCGGGCTAGGAGCACGCAGTATTTT
CSARDRARSTQYF
>NA|NA|TRBV7-2|TRBJ2-1
TGTGCCAGCAGCCCCTCACACAATGAGCAGTTCTTC
CASSPSHNEQFF
>NA|many|TRBV5-1|TRBJ2-3
TGTGCCAGCAGCTTAGACGGGGGTAGCACAGATACGCAGTATTTT
CASSLDGGSTDTQYF
>NA|NA|TRBV5-1|TRBJ2-3
TGCGCCAGCAACCTACGGGGGGCGACCGCAGATACGCAGTATTTT
CASNLRGATADTQYF
>TRBD2|NA|TRBV29-1|TRBJ2-1
TGCAGCGTGACTAGCTGGGGGAACAATGAGCAGTTCTTC
CSVTSWGNNEQFF